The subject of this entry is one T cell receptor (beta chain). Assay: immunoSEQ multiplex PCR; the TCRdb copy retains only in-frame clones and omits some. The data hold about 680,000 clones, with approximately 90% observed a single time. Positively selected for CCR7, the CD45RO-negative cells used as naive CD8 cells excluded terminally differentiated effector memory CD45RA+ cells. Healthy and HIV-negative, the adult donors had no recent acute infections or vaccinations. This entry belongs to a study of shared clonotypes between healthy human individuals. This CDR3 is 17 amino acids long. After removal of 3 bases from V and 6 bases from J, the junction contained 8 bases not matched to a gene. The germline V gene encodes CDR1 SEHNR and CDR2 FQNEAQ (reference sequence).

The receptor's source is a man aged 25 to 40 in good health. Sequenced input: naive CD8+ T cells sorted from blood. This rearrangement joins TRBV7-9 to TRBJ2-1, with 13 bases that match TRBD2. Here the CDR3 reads CASSFSGLAGVANEQFF. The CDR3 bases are TGTGCCAGCAGCTTTTCTGGACTAGCGGGAGTGGCCAATGAGCAGTTCTTC. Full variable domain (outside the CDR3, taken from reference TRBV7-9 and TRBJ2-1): DTGVSQNPRHKITKRGQNVTFRCDPISEHNRLYWYRQTLGQGPEFLTYFQNEAQLEKSRLLSDRFSAERPKGSFSTLEIQRTEQGDSAMYLCASSFSGLAGVANEQFFGPGTRLTVL.